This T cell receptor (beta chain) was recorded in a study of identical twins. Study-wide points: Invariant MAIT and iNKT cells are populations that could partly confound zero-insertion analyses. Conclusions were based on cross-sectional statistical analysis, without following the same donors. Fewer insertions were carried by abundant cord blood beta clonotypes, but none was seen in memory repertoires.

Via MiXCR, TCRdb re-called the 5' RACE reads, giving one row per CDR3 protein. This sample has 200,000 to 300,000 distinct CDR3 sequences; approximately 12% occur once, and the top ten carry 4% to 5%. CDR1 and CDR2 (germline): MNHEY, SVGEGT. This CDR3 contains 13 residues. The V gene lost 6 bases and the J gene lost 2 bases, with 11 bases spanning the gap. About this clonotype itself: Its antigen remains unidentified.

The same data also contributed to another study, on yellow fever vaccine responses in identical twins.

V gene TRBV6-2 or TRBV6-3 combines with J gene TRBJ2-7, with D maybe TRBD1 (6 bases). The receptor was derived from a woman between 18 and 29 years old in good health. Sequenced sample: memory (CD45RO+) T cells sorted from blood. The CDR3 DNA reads TGTGCCAGCAGAAACGGACAGACCTACGAGCAGTACTTC. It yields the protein CASRNGQTYEQYF.